This T cell receptor beta chain comes out of a study of tumor and adjacent non-tumor tissue in lung cancer. TCRbeta libraries were built with three rounds of nested PCR, modified from ARM-PCR. Each CDR3 protein is one row after TCRdb ran MiXCR on the multiplex PCR reads. Of around 70,000 distinct CDR3 sequences listed, 60% are singletons. No cell sorting was done before RNA was extracted from the tissue. Per germline, CDR1 SGHRS and CDR2 YFSETQ. This CDR3 is 17 amino acids long. V was pared by 8 bases and J by 4 bases, with 13 bases of the junction left unmatched. Study findings and constraints: Shorter survival was associated with higher TCR diversity in tumors. Top 100 clones took a larger repertoire share in normal lung. Compared with tumor, normal lung showed significantly lower TCR diversity.

With respect to this clonotype: What it binds is unknown.

This chain links TRBV5-1 with TRBJ2-1; TRBD2 matches 12 bases. This clonotype originated in a man aged 45-65 years with non-small cell lung cancer. What was sequenced was lung tumor tissue. The CDR3 sequence is CARSPSTSGGRYNEQFF. The CDR3 DNA follows: TGCGCCAGGAGCCCCTCGACTAGCGGGGGCAGGTACAATGAGCAGTTCTTC.